One and the same sample provided the 9 T cell receptor beta chains below, sequenced in a study of CD8+ T cells in alopecia areata. Following extraction, RNA underwent reverse transcription to cDNA, which served as the sequencing template. Generated by immunoSEQ multiplex PCR, the TCRdb table keeps only in-frame clones and is missing some. The sample holds some 170,000 clones; 67% are singletons and the top ten take approximately 10%. This material consisted of CD8+ T cells sorted from blood, taken at week 0. The source is a human donor with alopecia areata.

This clone was picked up a small number of times. The chain employs TRBV15 and TRBJ1-1; D possibly corresponds to TRBD1 (6 bases). The germline gives CDR1 LNHNV, CDR2 YYDKDF (reference sequence). The CDR3 length is 12 residues. V lost 8 bases and J lost 0, with 7 bases in between. As DNA, the CDR3 is TGTGCCACCGGACAGCTGAACACTGAAGCTTTCTTT. Its protein is CATGQLNTEAFF.

The J gene is TRBJ2-7, the V gene TRBV4-1; maybe TRBD1 (6 bases). CDR1 is MGHRA and CDR2 is YSYEKL in the germline V gene. CDR3 size: 15 residues. Trimming pared 1 base from V and 3 bases from J, leaving 13 bases between. CDR3 protein: CASSQVDSLIYEQYF. CDR3 nucleotides: TGCGCCAGCAGCCAAGTGGACAGTCTTATCTACGAGCAGTACTTC.

The chain is built from TRBV29-1 and TRBJ2-7; D not certain. The CDR3 extends over 14 amino acids. Trimming shortened V by 4 bases and J by 0 bases, and 13 bases separated the two germline ends. Germline V lookup: CDR1 SQVTM, CDR2 ANQGSEA. CDR3 sequence reads: CSVAGLPSSYEQYF. The DNA of the CDR3 is TGCAGCGTTGCGGGCCTCCCAAGCTCCTACGAGCAGTACTTC.

The CDR3 DNA follows: TGTGCCAGCAGTGACGGATTGCGCTTACCTATCTCCTACGAGCAGTACTTC. Protein: CASSDGLRLPISYEQYF. The chain recombines TRBV6-1 with TRBJ2-7; D is undetermined. The CDR3 is made up of 17 amino acids. V was clipped by 3 bases and J by 0 bases, with 18 bases between them. The V gene's germline CDR1 is MNHNS and CDR2 SASEGT.

V usage is TRBV11-1 and J usage is TRBJ1-1; 8 bases agree with TRBD1. Germline V gene lookup returns CDR1 SGHAT and CDR2 FQDESV (reference sequence). Trimming cost V 4 bases and J 6 bases; bases outside gene matches: 10. The CDR3 length is 15 residues. CDR3 coding DNA: TGTGCCAGCAGCTCCACCGGGACAGGCCGGTCTGAAGCTTTCTTT. It is translated as CASSSTGTGRSEAFF.

The gene calls are TRBV6-6 and TRBJ2-2, with D hard to call. The germline V gene has CDR1 MNHNY and CDR2 SVGAGI (reference sequence). V lost 6 bases and J lost 5, with 4 bases in between. The CDR3 runs 11 residues. The CDR3 reads CASSLTGELFF. The CDR3 nucleotides read TGTGCCAGCAGCCTTACCGGGGAGCTGTTTTTT.

This clone has only a few counts. The chain employs TRBV2 and TRBJ1-1, with unresolved D. The V gene lost 8 bases and the J gene lost 1 base, with 5 bases spanning the gap. Germline values: CDR1 SNHLY, CDR2 FYNNEI. The CDR3 runs 11 residues. The CDR3 DNA reads as TGTGCCAGCGTTACGAACACTGAAGCTTTCTTT. It is translated as CASVTNTEAFF.

The chain has TRBV29-1 and TRBJ2-2, with 7 nucleotides matching TRBD1. Germline loops: CDR1 SQVTM, CDR2 ANQGSEA. Germline trimming cut 3 bases from V and 0 bases from J; bases unmatched to any gene: 4. This CDR3 region has 15 residues. The CDR3 region is CSVEYGTANTGELFF. The CDR3 DNA sequence: TGCAGCGTTGAGTACGGGACAGCGAACACCGGGGAGCTGTTTTTT.

V gene TRBV7-8 combines with J gene TRBJ2-7; the match to TRBD2 covers 13 bases. CDR1 and CDR2 (germline): SGHVS, FQNEAQ. V shed 4 bases, J shed 1 base, and the junction held 10 bases outside the gene matches. The CDR3 has 18 amino acids. In nucleotides, the CDR3 is TGTGCCAGCAGCTCCGTCCAGACTAGCGGGGGGTCTTCCTACGAGCAGTACTTC. Translation: CASSSVQTSGGSSYEQYF.